This section outlines one T cell receptor beta chain sequence together with its context. Its antigen is as yet unknown. Germline CDR1 is GTSNPN and CDR2 is SVGIG (reference sequence). The V end was cut by 3 bases, the J end by 5 bases, with 10 bases between. CDR3 length: 12 amino acids. cDNA prepared by RNA extraction and subsequent reverse transcription served as the template for sequencing. TCRdb's table, derived via immunoSEQ multiplex PCR, lists solely in-frame clones and lacks some. The sample lists around 190,000 clones, 60% occurring once. The record originates from a study of CD8+ T cells in alopecia areata. About the research overall: Those treated were given oral tofacitinib at 5 to 10 mg twice daily. Scoring treated patients' severity relied on the percentage of scalp area affected.

Described treatment: oral pan-JAK inhibitor, 5-10 mg twice daily. Whole-study results and caveats: Alopecia totalis/universalis scalp especially showed more expanded CD8+ clones than normal scalp.

This chain joins TRBV30 and TRBJ2-5; no reliable D call. The sequence was collected from a human donor with alopecia areata. The specimen comprised CD4+ T cells sorted from blood, sampled at week 24, from a patient treated with tofacitinib. CDR3 nucleotide sequence: TGTGCCTGGAGCGGCGCTGGGGAGACCCAGTACTTC. This gives the protein CAWSGAGETQYF. The whole variable domain, remainder taken from reference TRBV30 and TRBJ2-5, is SQTIHQWPATLVQPVGSPLSLECTVEGTSNPNLYWYRQAAGRGLQLLFYSVGIGQISSEVPQNLSASRPQDRQFILSSKKLLLSDSGFYLCAWSGAGETQYFGPGTRLLVL.